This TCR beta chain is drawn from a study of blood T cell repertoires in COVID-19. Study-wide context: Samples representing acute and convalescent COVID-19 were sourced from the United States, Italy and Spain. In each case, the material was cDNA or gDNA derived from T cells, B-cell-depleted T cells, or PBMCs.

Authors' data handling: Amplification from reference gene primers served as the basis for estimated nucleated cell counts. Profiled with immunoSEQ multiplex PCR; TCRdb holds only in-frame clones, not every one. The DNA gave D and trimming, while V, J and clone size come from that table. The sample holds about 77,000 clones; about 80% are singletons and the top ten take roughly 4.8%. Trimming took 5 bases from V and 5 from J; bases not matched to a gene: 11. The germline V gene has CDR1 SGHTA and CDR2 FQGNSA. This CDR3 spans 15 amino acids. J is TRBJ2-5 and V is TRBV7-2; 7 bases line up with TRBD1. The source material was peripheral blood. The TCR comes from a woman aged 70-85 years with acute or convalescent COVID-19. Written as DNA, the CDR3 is TGTGCCAGCAGCACAACTACAGGGGCCTGGGAGACCCAGTACTTC. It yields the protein CASSTTTGAWETQYF.